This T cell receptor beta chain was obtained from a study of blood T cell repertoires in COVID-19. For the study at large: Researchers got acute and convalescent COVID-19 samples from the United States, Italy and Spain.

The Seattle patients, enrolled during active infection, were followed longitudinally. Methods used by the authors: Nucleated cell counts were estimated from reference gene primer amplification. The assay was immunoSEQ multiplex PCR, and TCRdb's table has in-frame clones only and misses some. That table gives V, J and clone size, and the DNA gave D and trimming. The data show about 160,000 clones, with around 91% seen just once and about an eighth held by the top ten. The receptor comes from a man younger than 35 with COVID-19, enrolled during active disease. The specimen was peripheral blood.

As DNA, the CDR3 is TGTGCCAGCAGTCCAGGGGACAGGCTGTGGGAAAAACTGTTTTTT. Amino acid sequence: CASSPGDRLWEKLFF. V and J are TRBV28 and TRBJ1-4; 8 nucleotides align to TRBD1. CDR1 and CDR2 from the germline V gene are MDHEN and SYDVKM. The CDR3 has 15 residues. V shed 5 bases, J shed 8 bases, and the junction held 10 bases outside the gene matches.